These 26 T cell receptor beta chains were all obtained from the same sample, sequenced in a study of blood T cell repertoires in COVID-19. Profiled with immunoSEQ multiplex PCR; TCRdb holds only in-frame clones, not every one. The sample contains fewer than 200,000 clones, about 80% of which appear only once. What was sequenced was PBMCs or T cells enriched from blood (not recorded which). These receptors all stem from a woman in her 70s in a cohort exposed to, infected with or recovered from COVID-19 (not recorded which).

This clone came up a few times. The rearrangement uses TRBV7-9 and TRBJ1-2, with TRBD1 matching 8 bases. With 3 bases clipped from V and 8 bases from J, the junction kept 8 bases outside the gene matches. The CDR3 extends over 14 amino acids. Germline-derived CDR1 and CDR2 are SEHNR and FQNEAQ (reference sequence). The CDR3 DNA sequence: TGTGCCAGCAGCTTCGACAGGGGAATAGGGGGCTACACCTTC. It yields the protein CASSFDRGIGGYTF.

The V and J genes are TRBV13 and TRBJ2-3; possibly TRBD2 for D (6 bases). The germline V gene encodes CDR1 PRHDT and CDR2 FYEKMQ (reference sequence). V lost 5 bases and J lost 4, with 19 bases in between. The CDR3 extends over 16 amino acids. CDR3 nucleotide sequence: TGTGCCAGCAGCCTCTTAGGTGGTGGGAGGCCAGATACGCAGTATTTT. It encodes CASSLLGGGRPDTQYF.

The chain has TRBV18 and TRBJ1-1, with 9 bases fitting TRBD1. Germline CDR1 reads KGHSH; CDR2 reads LQKENI. V lost 3 bases to trimming and J lost 1 base; unmatched junction nucleotides: 18. The CDR3 loop spans 20 amino acids. CDR3 in DNA: TGTGCCAGCTCACCGCCCGGGACAGGGCCAAAACAGGGCCAGAACACTGAAGCTTTCTTT. This translates into CASSPPGTGPKQGQNTEAFF. The variable domain in full, with the rest retrieved from reference TRBV18 and TRBJ1-1, is NAGVMQNPRHLVRRRGQEARLRCSPMKGHSHVYWYRQLPEEGLKFMVYLQKENIIDESGMPKERFSAEFPKEGPSILRIQQVVRGDSAAYFCASSPPGTGPKQGQNTEAFFGQGTRLTVV.

CDR3 nucleotide sequence: TGTGCCAGCAGCGTACAGGGAGGTACGCAGTATTTT. Protein: CASSVQGGTQYF. The chain has TRBV9 and TRBJ2-3, with D maybe TRBD2 (6 bases). CDR1 and CDR2 (germline): SGDLS, YYNGEE. V lost 1 base to trimming and J lost 8 bases, with 8 bases between them. The CDR3 covers 12 residues.

The chain carries TRBV28 and TRBJ1-3; D unclear. V was shortened by 3 bases and J by 0 bases, with 12 bases between the two germline ends. The CDR3 runs 16 residues. CDR1 is MDHEN and CDR2 is SYDVKM in the germline V gene. This CDR3 is CASSFTRFHSGNTIYF. Here the CDR3 DNA reads TGTGCCAGCAGTTTCACCAGGTTCCACTCTGGAAACACCATATATTTT.

This chain uses TRBV28 with TRBJ1-2; TRBD1 matches at 8 bases. This CDR3 is 14 amino acids long. Unmatched junction bases numbered 9, after V lost 4 bases and J lost 8 bases. Germline CDR1 and CDR2: MDHEN and SYDVKM. CDR3 bases: TGTGCCAGCAGTTCCGGCCCTACAGGGGGAGGCTACACCTTC. Protein sequence: CASSSGPTGGGYTF.

J is TRBJ2-3 and V is TRBV3-1 (or the pseudogene TRBV3-2); D gene uncertain. The CDR3 has 17 amino acids. Germline V gene data show CDR1 as LGHDT and CDR2 as YNNKEL (reference sequence). V lost 6 bases and J lost 3, with 22 bases in between. Here the CDR3 DNA reads TGTGCCAGCAGGAATGTCCGCGCCTCCCAAATGACAGATACGCAGTATTTT. Amino acids: CASRNVRASQMTDTQYF.

The chain has TRBV2 and TRBJ2-3, with D possibly being TRBD1 (6 bases). The CDR3 is 12 residues long. Trimming removed 8 bases at V and 7 bases at J, with 13 bases between. Germline assignment: CDR1 SNHLY and CDR2 FYNNEI. This CDR3 reads CASWDTLYTQYF. CDR3 nucleotides: TGTGCCAGCTGGGACACCCTTTATACGCAGTATTTT.

The V and J genes are TRBV5-1 and TRBJ2-1; possible D gene TRBD2, 6 bases. The V gene lost 2 bases and the J gene lost 7 bases, with 13 bases spanning the gap. The germline V gene encodes CDR1 SGHRS and CDR2 YFSETQ. This CDR3 region has 14 residues. CDR3 in amino acids: CASSLLAAKNEQFF. Here the CDR3 DNA reads TGCGCCAGCAGCTTACTAGCTGCGAAAAATGAGCAGTTCTTC.

The chain uses TRBV7-3 and TRBJ2-5, with TRBD2 matching over 7 bases. From germline, CDR1 is SGHTA and CDR2 FQGTGA. After removal of 2 bases from V and 2 bases from J, the junction contained 8 bases not matched to a gene. CDR3 size: 16 residues. This CDR3 is CASSLGLTGGQETQYF. CDR3 bases: TGTGCCAGCAGCTTAGGGTTGACGGGAGGTCAAGAGACCCAGTACTTC.

The chain has TRBV5-4 and TRBJ1-2, with D unresolved. Per the germline V gene, CDR1 is SGHNT and CDR2 is YYREEE (reference sequence). V was clipped by 4 bases and J by 3 bases, with 16 bases between them. The CDR3 has 15 amino acids. CDR3 amino acids: CASSTRKVGDYGYTF. The CDR3 DNA sequence: TGTGCCAGCAGCACCAGGAAGGTGGGAGACTATGGCTACACCTTC. Together with reference TRBV5-4 and TRBJ1-2, the CDR3 gives the full variable domain: ETGVTQSPTHLIKTRGQQVTLRCSSQSGHNTVSWYQQALGQGPQFIFQYYREEENGRGNFPPRFSGLQFPNYSSELNVNALELDDSALYLCASSTRKVGDYGYTFGSGTRLTVV.

This clone was counted only a few times. The chain combines TRBV19 with TRBJ1-5; 7 nucleotides align to TRBD1. Germline V gives CDR1 LNHDA, CDR2 SQIVND (reference sequence). This CDR3 is 15 amino acids long. J gave up 7 bases and V 4 bases, and 10 bases lay outside the gene matches. The CDR3: CASSTRQGWEQPQHF. CDR3 sequence (DNA): TGTGCCAGTAGTACCCGACAGGGTTGGGAGCAGCCCCAGCATTTT.

The CDR3: CASSQDLRQGVGRRDEQFF. The CDR3 DNA is TGCGCCAGCAGCCAAGATCTTCGACAGGGGGTAGGCAGGAGGGATGAGCAGTTCTTC. The chain recombines TRBV4-3 with TRBJ2-1; 9 bases map to TRBD1. V shed 0 bases and J 8 bases; nucleotides not matched to a gene: 17. Germline V gives CDR1 LGHNA, CDR2 YSLEER. The CDR3 consists of 19 residues.

With respect to this clone: An end of the junction differs from the germline gene, which may be a read error. This rearrangement joins TRBV7-7 to TRBJ2-1; the D is unclear. The CDR3 totals 13 residues. CDR1 SSHAT and CDR2 FNYEAQ come from the germline V gene (reference sequence). The CDR3, as DNA: TGTGCTAGCAGCTTAGGTTATTACAATGAGCAGTTCTTC. Encoded protein: CASSLGYYNEQFF. Supplemented by reference TRBV7-7 and TRBJ2-1, the full variable domain reads GAGVSQSPRYKVTKRGQDVTLRCDPISSHATLYWYQQALGQGPEFLTYFNYEAQPDKSGLPSDRFSAERPEGSISTLTIQRTEQRDSAMYRCASSLGYYNEQFFGPGTRLTVL.

In DNA form, the CDR3 reads TGTGCCAGCAGCAACCCCGGACTGCTCTCTGGAAACACCATATATTTT. Translated, it gives CASSNPGLLSGNTIYF. The chain joins TRBV28 to TRBJ1-3; D unresolved. The germline CDR1 and CDR2 sequences are MDHEN and SYDVKM. This CDR3 is built from 16 residues. V was shortened by 6 bases and J by 0 bases, with 15 bases between the two germline ends. Using reference TRBV28 and TRBJ1-3 for the parts outside the CDR3, the full variable domain is DVKVTQSSRYLVKRTGEKVFLECVQDMDHENMFWYRQDPGLGLRLIYFSYDVKMKEKGDIPEGYSVSREKKERFSLILESASTNQTSMYLCASSNPGLLSGNTIYFGEGSWLTVV.

V and J are TRBV7-8 and TRBJ1-5; the match to TRBD1 covers 10 bases. The CDR3 consists of 15 residues. J gave up 4 bases and V 5 bases, and 5 bases lay outside the gene matches. Looked up from germline, CDR1 is SGHVS and CDR2 is FQNEAQ. CDR3 coding DNA: TGTGCCAGCAGCACTAGGACAGGGGGAAATCAGCCCCAGCATTTT. Translating it yields CASSTRTGGNQPQHF.

A single count supports this clone. The chain combines TRBV4-3 with TRBJ2-5, with 9 bases lining up with TRBD1. The CDR3 totals 14 residues. Germline values: CDR1 LGHNA, CDR2 YSLEER. Trimming removed 2 bases from V and 4 bases from J; junction bases left unmatched: 2. The CDR3 nucleotides read TGCGCCAGCAGCCAAAACAGGGGGCTAGAGACCCAGTACTTC. Its protein is CASSQNRGLETQYF.

The chain couples TRBV3-1 (or the pseudogene TRBV3-2) to TRBJ2-1, with 9 bases that match TRBD1. In germline, CDR1 is LGHDT, CDR2 YNNKEL (reference sequence). The V gene end was trimmed by 3 bases and the J gene end by 8 bases; junction bases not matched to a gene: 11. The CDR3 length is 16 residues. The CDR3 sequence is CASSHSGTGRSYEQFF. The CDR3 coding sequence is TGTGCCAGCAGCCACTCCGGGACAGGGAGATCATATGAGCAGTTCTTC.

The chain couples TRBV9 to TRBJ1-5, with TRBD1 matching 9 bases. There are 15 residues in the CDR3. V was pared by 0 bases and J by 4 bases, with 2 bases of the junction left unmatched. The V gene's germline CDR1 is SGDLS and CDR2 YYNGEE. DNA of the CDR3: TGTGCCAGCAGCGTAGGAGGGACAGGGAATCAGCCCCAGCATTTT. Translating gives CASSVGGTGNQPQHF.

The V and J genes are TRBV12-3 or TRBV12-4 and TRBJ1-6, with TRBD1 as a possible D gene (5 bases). This CDR3 spans 13 amino acids. V was trimmed by 4 bases and J by 10 bases, leaving 11 bases between them. The CDR3 DNA reads TGTGCCAGCAGTTCCCAGGGAGGGTCACCCCTCCACTTT. Translation: CASSSQGGSPLHF.

This clone showed up just a few times. The chain uses TRBV6-1 and TRBJ1-2; 11 nucleotides match TRBD1. This CDR3 spans 15 amino acids. V lost 0 bases and J lost 3; bases outside the gene matches: 0. CDR1 and CDR2 from the germline V gene are MNHNS and SASEGT. The CDR3 protein is CASSEADRGHYGYTF. In DNA form, the CDR3 reads TGTGCCAGCAGTGAAGCGGACAGGGGGCACTATGGCTACACCTTC.

The gene calls are TRBV11-2 and TRBJ1-1; 8 bases line up with TRBD1. This CDR3 contains 15 residues. The germline CDR1 and CDR2 sequences are SGHAT and FQNNGV. V dropped 8 bases and J dropped 1; count of bases not matched to a gene: 9. CDR3 residues: CASGQGGLTNTEAFF. The CDR3, as DNA: TGTGCCAGCGGACAGGGCGGATTGACGAACACTGAAGCTTTCTTT.

The V gene is TRBV6-5, the J gene TRBJ1-4, with TRBD1 matching over 8 bases. V dropped 5 bases and J dropped 8; count of bases not matched to a gene: 4. Germline-derived CDR1 and CDR2 are MNHEY and SVGAGI. The CDR3 sequence is 13 residues long. CDR3 DNA sequence: TGTGCCAGCAGTAGAGACAGGGGAGAAAAACTGTTTTTT. It codes for CASSRDRGEKLFF.

The V and J genes are TRBV15 and TRBJ2-5, with D perhaps matching TRBD1 (6 bases). Trimming removed 2 bases from V and 8 bases from J, with 12 bases in between. The germline V gene encodes CDR1 LNHNV and CDR2 YYDKDF (reference sequence). The CDR3 length is 13 residues. In DNA form, the CDR3 reads TGTGCCACCAGCAGAAACTTGGGACACACCCAGTACTTC. This gives the protein CATSRNLGHTQYF.

This clone was counted once. This sequence joins TRBV6-5 and TRBJ1-3; 7 positions agree with TRBD1. CDR3 length equals 15 residues. Germline-derived CDR1 and CDR2 are MNHEY and SVGAGI. The junction had 7 bases not matched to a gene; V was cut back by 5 bases and J by 3 bases. This CDR3 is CASSQTGSGGNTIYF. Written as DNA, the CDR3 is TGTGCCAGCAGTCAGACAGGGTCGGGTGGAAACACCATATATTTT.

J is TRBJ1-6 and V is TRBV7-2; D perhaps matches TRBD1 (5 bases). V was clipped by 4 bases and J by 9 bases, with 16 bases between them. This CDR3 has 15 residues. CDR1 is SGHTA and CDR2 is FQGNSA in the germline V gene. The CDR3 bases are TGTGCCAGCAGCTCGGCGGGGGGGATTTTTTCACCCCTCCACTTT. Its translation: CASSSAGGIFSPLHF.